This TCR beta chain stems from a study of blood T cell repertoires in COVID-19. Background on the study: Nucleic acid was either cDNA or gDNA, and it came from T cells, B-cell-depleted T cells, or PBMCs.

The assay was immunoSEQ multiplex PCR, and TCRdb's table has in-frame clones only and misses some. The sample lists under 200,000 clones; around four fifths were seen once. It was during active infection that Seattle patients were enrolled and then longitudinally followed. The CDR3 contains 13 residues. V was pared by 6 bases and J by 5 bases, with 11 bases between. CDR1 and CDR2 from the germline V gene are ENHRY and SYGVKD. The J gene is TRBJ1-5, the V gene TRBV10-3, with D possibly TRBD1 on 6 matching bases. The source is a man in his 60s with COVID-19, enrolled during active disease. Material for sequencing was peripheral blood. The CDR3 is CAISRDTDQPQHF. CDR3 coding DNA: TGTGCCATCAGCCGGGACACAGATCAGCCCCAGCATTTT.